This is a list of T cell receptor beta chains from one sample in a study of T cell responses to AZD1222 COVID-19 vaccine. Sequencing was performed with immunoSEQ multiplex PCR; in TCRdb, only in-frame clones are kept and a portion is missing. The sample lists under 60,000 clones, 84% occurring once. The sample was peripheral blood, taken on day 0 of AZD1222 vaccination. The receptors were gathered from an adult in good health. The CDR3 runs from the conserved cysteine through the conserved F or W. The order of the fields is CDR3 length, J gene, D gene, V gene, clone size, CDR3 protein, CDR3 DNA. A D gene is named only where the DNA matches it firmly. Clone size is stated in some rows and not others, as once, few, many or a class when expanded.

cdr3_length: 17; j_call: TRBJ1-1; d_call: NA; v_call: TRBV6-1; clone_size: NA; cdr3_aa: CASSEAAGIRAGAEAFF; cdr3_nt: TGTGCCAGCAGTGAAGCGGCAGGCATTCGTGCAGGGGCTGAAGCTTTCTTT
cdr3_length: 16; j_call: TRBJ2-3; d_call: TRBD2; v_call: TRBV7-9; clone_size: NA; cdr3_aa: CASSLVLAGVTDTQYF; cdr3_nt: TGTGCCAGCAGCTTAGTACTAGCGGGGGTGACAGATACGCAGTATTTT
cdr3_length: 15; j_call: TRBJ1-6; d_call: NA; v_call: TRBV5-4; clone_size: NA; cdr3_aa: CASSLGGIGNSPLHF; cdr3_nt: TGTGCCAGCAGCTTGGGAGGGATTGGTAATTCACCCCTCCACTTT
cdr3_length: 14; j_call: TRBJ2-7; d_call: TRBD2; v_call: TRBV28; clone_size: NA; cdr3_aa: CASSRAGVRPEQYF; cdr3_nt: TGTGCCAGCAGTCGAGCGGGAGTGCGCCCCGAGCAGTACTTC
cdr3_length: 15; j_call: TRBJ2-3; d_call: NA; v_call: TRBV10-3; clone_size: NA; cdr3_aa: CAISSGESSTDTQYF; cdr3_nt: TGTGCCATCAGTTCGGGGGAGTCTAGCACAGATACGCAGTATTTT
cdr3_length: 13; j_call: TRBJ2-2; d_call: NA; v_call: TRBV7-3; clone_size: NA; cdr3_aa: CASSPGPTGELFF; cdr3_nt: TGTGCCAGCAGCCCGGGGCCCACCGGGGAGCTGTTTTTT
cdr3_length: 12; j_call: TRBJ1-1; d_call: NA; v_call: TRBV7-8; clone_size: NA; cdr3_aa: CASSSVRRQAFF; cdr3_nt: TGTGCCAGCAGCTCGGTGAGGAGGCAAGCTTTCTTT
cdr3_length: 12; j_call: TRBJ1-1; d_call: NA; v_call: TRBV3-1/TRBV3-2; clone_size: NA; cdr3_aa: CASSQDTPEAFF; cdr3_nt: TGTGCCAGCAGCCAAGATACCCCTGAAGCTTTCTTT
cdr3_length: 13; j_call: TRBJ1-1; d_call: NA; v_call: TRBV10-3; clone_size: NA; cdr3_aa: CATGVGAGTEAFF; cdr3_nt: TGTGCCACCGGGGTGGGGGCTGGGACTGAAGCTTTCTTT
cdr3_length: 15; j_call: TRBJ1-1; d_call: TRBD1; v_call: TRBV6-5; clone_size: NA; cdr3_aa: CASSRLGQLNTEAFF; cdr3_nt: TGTGCCAGCAGTAGATTGGGACAGCTAAACACTGAAGCTTTCTTT
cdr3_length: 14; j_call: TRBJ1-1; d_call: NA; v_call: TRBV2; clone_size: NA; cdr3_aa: CASSERLTNTEAFF; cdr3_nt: TGTGCCAGCAGTGAGAGGCTAACCAACACTGAAGCTTTCTTT
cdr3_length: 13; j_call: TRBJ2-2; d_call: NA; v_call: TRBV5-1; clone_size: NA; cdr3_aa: CASRAQGTGELFF; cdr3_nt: TGCGCCAGCAGGGCACAGGGTACCGGGGAGCTGTTTTTT
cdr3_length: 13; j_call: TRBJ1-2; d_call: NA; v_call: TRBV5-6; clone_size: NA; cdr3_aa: CASSGGRFYGYTF; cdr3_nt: TGTGCCAGCAGCGGCGGGCGGTTCTATGGCTACACCTTC
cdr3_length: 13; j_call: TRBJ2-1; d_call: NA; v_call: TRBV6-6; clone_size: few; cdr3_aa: CASSRQGYNEQFF; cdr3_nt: TGTGCCAGCAGCCGTCAGGGGTACAATGAGCAGTTCTTC
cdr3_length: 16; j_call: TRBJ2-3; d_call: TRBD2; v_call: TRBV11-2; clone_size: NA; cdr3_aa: CASSLGTSGRGDTQYF; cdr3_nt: TGTGCCAGCAGCTTAGGGACCAGCGGGAGGGGGGATACGCAGTATTTT
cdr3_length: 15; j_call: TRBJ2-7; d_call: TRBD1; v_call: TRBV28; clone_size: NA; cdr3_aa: CASNPRGTGWYEQYF; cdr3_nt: TGTGCCAGCAACCCACGCGGGACAGGGTGGTACGAGCAGTACTTC
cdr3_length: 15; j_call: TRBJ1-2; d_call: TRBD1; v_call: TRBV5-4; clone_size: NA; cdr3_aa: CASSLDRGPNYGYTF; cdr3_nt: TGTGCCAGCAGCTTGGACAGGGGGCCTAACTATGGCTACACCTTC
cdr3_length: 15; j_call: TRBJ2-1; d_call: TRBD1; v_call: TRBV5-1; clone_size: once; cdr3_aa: CASRDAGQGHNEQFF; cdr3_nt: TGCGCCAGCCGCGATGCGGGACAGGGGCACAATGAGCAGTTCTTC
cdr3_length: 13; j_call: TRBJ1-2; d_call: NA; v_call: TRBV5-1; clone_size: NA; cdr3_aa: CASSSLQGHGYTF; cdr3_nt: TGCGCCAGCAGCTCTTTACAGGGACATGGCTACACCTTC
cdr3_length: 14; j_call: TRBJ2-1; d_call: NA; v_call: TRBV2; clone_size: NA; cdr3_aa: CASRDAGAYNEQFF; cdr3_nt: TGTGCCAGCAGGGACGCGGGGGCTTACAATGAGCAGTTCTTC
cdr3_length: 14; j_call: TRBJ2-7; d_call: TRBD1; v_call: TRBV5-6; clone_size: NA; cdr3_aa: CASSLFQGANEQYF; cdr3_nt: TGTGCCAGCAGCTTGTTCCAGGGGGCTAACGAGCAGTACTTC
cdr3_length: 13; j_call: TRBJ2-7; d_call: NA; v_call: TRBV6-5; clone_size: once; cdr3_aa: CASKAGLYYEQYF; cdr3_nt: TGTGCCAGCAAAGCCGGGTTATACTACGAGCAGTACTTC
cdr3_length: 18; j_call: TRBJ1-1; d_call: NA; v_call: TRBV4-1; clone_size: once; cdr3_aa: CASSQDYQTVGLSTEAFF; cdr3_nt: TGCGCCAGCAGCCAAGATTACCAGACAGTAGGTTTAAGCACTGAAGCTTTCTTT
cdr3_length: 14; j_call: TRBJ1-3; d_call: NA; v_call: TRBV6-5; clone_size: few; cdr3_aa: CASSRDSGSNTIYF; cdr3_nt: TGTGCCAGCAGCCGAGACAGTGGTAGTAACACCATATATTTT
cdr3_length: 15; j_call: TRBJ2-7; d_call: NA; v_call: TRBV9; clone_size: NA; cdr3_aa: CASSVGGTATYEQYF; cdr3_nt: TGTGCCAGCAGCGTAGGCGGGACAGCAACCTACGAGCAGTACTTC
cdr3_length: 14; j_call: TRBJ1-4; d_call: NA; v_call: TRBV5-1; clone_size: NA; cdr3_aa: CASSSGLGGEKLFF; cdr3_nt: TGCGCCAGCAGTTCCGGGCTAGGGGGTGAAAAACTGTTTTTT
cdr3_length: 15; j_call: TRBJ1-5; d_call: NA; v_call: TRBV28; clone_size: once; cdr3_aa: CASSSPGFGNQPQHF; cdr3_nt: TGTGCCAGCAGTTCCCCAGGGTTCGGCAATCAGCCCCAGCATTTT
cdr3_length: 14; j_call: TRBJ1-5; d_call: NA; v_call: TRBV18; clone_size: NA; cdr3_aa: CASSPPDGRQPQHF; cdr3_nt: TGTGCCAGCTCACCACCTGACGGGAGACAGCCCCAGCATTTT
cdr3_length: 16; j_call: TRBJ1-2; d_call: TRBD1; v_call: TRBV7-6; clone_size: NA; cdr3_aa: CASSLEGTGSISGYTF; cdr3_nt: TGTGCCAGCAGCTTAGAGGGGACAGGGTCTATTTCAGGCTACACCTTC
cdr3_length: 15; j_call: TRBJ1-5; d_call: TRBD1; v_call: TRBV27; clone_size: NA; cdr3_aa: CASSRQGQGSQPQHF; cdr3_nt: TGTGCCAGCAGCCGACAGGGACAGGGGTCTCAGCCCCAGCATTTT
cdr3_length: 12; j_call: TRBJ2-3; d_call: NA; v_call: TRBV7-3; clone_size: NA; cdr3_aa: CASSTSVGTQYF; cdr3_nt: TGTGCCAGCAGCACCTCAGTGGGGACGCAGTATTTT
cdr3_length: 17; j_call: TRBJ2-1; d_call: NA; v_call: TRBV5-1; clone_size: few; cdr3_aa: CASSWLGFGTAGNEQFF; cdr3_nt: TGCGCCAGCAGCTGGTTGGGTTTTGGGACAGCGGGCAATGAGCAGTTCTTC
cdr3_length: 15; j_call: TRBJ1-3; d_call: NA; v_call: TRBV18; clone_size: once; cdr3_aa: CASSPSTDSGNTIYF; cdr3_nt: TGTGCCAGCTCACCTTCGACGGACTCTGGAAACACCATATATTTT
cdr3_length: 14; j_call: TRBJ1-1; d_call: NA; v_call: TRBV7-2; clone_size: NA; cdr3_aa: CASSLLGSGTEAFF; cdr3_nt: TGTGCCAGCAGCTTATTAGGGTCAGGCACTGAAGCTTTCTTT
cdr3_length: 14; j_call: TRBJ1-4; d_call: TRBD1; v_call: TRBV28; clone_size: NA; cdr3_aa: CASRGQVPNEKLFF; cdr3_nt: TGTGCCAGTCGCGGACAGGTTCCTAATGAAAAACTGTTTTTT
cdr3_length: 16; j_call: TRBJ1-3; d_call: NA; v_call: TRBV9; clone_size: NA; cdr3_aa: CASSVAPRGHGNTIYF; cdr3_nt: TGTGCCAGCAGCGTAGCTCCCCGGGGGCATGGAAACACCATATATTTT
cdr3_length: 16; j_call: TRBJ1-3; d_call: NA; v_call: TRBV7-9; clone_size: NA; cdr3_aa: CASSPAGGRTGNTIYF; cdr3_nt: TGTGCCAGCAGCCCCGCAGGCGGGAGGACTGGAAACACCATATATTTT
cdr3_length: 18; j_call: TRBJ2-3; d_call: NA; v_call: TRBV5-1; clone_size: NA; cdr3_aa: CASSYYGGTGTLGDTQYF; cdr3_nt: TGCGCCAGCAGCTACTACGGCGGAACCGGGACTTTAGGCGATACGCAGTATTTT
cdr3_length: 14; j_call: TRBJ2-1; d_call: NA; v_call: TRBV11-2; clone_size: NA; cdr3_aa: CASSLDLLADEQFF; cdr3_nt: TGTGCCAGCAGCTTAGATCTCCTCGCCGATGAGCAGTTCTTC
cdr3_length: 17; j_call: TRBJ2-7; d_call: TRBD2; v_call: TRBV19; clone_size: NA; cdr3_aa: CASSQLGRTSGTYEQYF; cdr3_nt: TGTGCCAGTAGTCAACTAGGGCGGACTAGCGGGACCTACGAGCAGTACTTC
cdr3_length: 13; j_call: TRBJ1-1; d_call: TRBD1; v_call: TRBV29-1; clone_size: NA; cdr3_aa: CSAGQGAPVKAFF; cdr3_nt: TGCAGCGCGGGACAGGGGGCTCCGGTAAAAGCTTTCTTT
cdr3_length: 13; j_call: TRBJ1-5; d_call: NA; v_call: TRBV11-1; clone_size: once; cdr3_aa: CASSPGEGRPQHF; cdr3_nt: TGTGCCAGCAGCCCGGGTGAGGGTCGGCCCCAGCATTTT